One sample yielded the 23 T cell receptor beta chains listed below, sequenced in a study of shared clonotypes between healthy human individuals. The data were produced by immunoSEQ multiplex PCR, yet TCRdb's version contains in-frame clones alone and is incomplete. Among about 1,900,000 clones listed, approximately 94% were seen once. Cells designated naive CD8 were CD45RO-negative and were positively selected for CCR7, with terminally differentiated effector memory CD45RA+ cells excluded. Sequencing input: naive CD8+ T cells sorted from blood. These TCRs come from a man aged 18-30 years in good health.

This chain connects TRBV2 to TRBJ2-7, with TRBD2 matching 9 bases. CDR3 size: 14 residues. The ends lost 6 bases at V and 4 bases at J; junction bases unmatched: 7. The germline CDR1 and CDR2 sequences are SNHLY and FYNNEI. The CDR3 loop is CASSLAGSSYEQYF. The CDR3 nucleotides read TGTGCCAGCAGCCTAGCGGGGTCGTCGTACGAGCAGTACTTC.

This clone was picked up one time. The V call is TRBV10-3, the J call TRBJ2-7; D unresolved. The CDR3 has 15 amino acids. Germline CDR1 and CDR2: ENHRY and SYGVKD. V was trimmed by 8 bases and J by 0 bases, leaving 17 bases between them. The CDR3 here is CAIHGEKTSSYEQYF. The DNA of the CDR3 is TGTGCCATCCACGGAGAAAAGACAAGCTCCTACGAGCAGTACTTC.

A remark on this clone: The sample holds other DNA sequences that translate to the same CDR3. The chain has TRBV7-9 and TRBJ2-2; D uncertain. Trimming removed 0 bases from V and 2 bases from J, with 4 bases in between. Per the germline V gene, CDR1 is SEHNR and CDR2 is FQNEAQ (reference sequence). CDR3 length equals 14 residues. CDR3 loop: CASSLAVNTGELFF. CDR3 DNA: TGTGCCAGCAGCTTAGCCGTTAACACCGGGGAGCTGTTTTTT.

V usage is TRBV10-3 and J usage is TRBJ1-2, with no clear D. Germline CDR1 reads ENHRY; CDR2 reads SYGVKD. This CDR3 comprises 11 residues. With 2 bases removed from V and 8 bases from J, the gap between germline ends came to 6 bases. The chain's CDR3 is CAISEAMGYTF. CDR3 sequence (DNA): TGTGCCATCAGTGAGGCCATGGGCTACACCTTC.

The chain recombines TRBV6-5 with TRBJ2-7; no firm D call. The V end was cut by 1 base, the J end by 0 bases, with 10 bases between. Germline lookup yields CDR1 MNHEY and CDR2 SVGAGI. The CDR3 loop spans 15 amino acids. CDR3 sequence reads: CASSYWHTDSYEQYF. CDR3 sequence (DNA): TGTGCCAGCAGTTACTGGCACACCGACTCCTACGAGCAGTACTTC.

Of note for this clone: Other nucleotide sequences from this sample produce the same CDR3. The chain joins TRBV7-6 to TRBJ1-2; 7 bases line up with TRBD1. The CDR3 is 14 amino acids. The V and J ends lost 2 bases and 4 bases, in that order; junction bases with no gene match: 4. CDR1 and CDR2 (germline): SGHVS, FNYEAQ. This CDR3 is CASSLTGEGYGYTF. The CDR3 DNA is TGTGCCAGCAGCTTAACAGGGGAGGGCTATGGCTACACCTTC. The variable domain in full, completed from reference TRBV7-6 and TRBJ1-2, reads GAGVSQSPRYKVTKRGQDVALRCDPISGHVSLYWYRQALGQGPEFLTYFNYEAQQDKSGLPNDRFSAERPEGSISTLTIQRTEQRDSAMYRCASSLTGEGYGYTFGSGTRLTVV.

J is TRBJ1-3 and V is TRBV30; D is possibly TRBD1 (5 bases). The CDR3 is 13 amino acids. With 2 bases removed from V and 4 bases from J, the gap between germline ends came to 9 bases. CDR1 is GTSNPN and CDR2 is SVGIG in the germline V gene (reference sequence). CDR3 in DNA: TGTGCCTGGAGTCCAGGGATGGGAAACACCATATATTTT. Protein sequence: CAWSPGMGNTIYF.

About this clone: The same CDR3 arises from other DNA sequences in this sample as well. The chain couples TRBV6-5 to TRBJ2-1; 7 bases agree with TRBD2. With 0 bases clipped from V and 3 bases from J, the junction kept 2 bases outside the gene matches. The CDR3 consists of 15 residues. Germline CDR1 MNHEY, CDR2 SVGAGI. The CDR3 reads CASSYSGGGYNEQFF. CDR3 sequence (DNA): TGTGCCAGCAGTTACTCGGGCGGGGGCTACAATGAGCAGTTCTTC.

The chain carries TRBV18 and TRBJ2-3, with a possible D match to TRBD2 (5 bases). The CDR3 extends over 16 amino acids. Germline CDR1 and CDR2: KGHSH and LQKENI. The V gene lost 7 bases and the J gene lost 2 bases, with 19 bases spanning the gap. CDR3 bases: TGTGCCAGCTACCCCCTTACCGCCGGGATCACAGATACGCAGTATTTT. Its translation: CASYPLTAGITDTQYF.

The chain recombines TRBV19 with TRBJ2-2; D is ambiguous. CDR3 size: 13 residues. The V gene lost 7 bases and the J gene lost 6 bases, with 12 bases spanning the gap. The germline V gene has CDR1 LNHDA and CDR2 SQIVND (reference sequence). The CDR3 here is CASNLLGAGELFF. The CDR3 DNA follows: TGTGCCAGTAATTTACTTGGGGCCGGGGAGCTGTTTTTT. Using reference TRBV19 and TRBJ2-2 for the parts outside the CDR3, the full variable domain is DGGITQSPKYLFRKEGQNVTLSCEQNLNHDAMYWYRQDPGQGLRLIYYSQIVNDFQKGDIAEGYSVSREKKESFPLTVTSAQKNPTAFYLCASNLLGAGELFFGEGSRLTVL.

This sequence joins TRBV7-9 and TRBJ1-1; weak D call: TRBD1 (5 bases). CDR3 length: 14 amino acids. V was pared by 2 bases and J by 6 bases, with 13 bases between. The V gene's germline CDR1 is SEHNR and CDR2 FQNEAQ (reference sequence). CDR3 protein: CASSLTGGVAEAFF. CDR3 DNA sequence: TGTGCCAGCAGCTTAACCGGGGGAGTCGCTGAAGCTTTCTTT.

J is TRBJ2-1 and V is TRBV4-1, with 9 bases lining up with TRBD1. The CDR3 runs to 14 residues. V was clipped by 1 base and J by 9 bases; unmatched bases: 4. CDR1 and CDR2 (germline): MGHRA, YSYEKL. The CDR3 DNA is TGCGCCAGCAGCCAAGTACAGGGGGCGGGTGAGCAGTTCTTC. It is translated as CASSQVQGAGEQFF.

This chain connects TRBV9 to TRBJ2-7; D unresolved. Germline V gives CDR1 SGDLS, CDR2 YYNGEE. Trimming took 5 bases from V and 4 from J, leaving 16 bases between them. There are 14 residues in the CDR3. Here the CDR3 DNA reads TGTGCCAGCAGACCTGACGGACGAAATTACGAGCAGTACTTC. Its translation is CASRPDGRNYEQYF.

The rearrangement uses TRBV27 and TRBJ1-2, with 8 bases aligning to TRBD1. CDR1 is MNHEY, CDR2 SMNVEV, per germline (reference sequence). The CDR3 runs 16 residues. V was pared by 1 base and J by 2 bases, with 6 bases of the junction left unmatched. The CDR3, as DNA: TGTGCCAGCAGTTTATACGGACAGGGTATGAACTATGGCTACACCTTC. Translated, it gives CASSLYGQGMNYGYTF.

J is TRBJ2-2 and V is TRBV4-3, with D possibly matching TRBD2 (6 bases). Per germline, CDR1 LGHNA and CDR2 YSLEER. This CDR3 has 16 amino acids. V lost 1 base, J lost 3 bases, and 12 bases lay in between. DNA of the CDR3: TGCGCCAGCAGCCAAGTTTACGGGACTGACACCGGGGAGCTGTTTTTT. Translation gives CASSQVYGTDTGELFF.

The CDR3 DNA reads TGTGCCAGCAGCTTGGGTCTAGCTCCCTACGAGCAGTACTTC. Its translation: CASSLGLAPYEQYF. The chain uses TRBV5-6 and TRBJ2-7; D possibly corresponds to TRBD2 (5 bases). There are 14 residues in the CDR3. The germline V gene has CDR1 SGHDT and CDR2 YYEEEE. V was clipped by 0 bases and J by 2 bases, with 9 bases between them. The variable domain in full, with the rest retrieved from reference TRBV5-6 and TRBJ2-7, is DAGVTQSPTHLIKTRGQQVTLRCSPKSGHDTVSWYQQALGQGPQFIFQYYEEEERQRGNFPDRFSGHQFPNYSSELNVNALLLGDSALYLCASSLGLAPYEQYFGPGTRLTVT.

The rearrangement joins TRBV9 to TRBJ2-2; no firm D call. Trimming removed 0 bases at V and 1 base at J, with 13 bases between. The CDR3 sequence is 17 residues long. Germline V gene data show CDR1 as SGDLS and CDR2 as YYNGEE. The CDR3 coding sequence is TGTGCCAGCAGCGTAGACCCCACCTCTCAGAACACCGGGGAGCTGTTTTTT. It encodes CASSVDPTSQNTGELFF. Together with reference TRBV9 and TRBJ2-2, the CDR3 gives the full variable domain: DSGVTQTPKHLITATGQRVTLRCSPRSGDLSVYWYQQSLDQGLQFLIQYYNGEERAKGNILERFSAQQFPDLHSELNLSSLELGDSALYFCASSVDPTSQNTGELFFGEGSRLTVL.

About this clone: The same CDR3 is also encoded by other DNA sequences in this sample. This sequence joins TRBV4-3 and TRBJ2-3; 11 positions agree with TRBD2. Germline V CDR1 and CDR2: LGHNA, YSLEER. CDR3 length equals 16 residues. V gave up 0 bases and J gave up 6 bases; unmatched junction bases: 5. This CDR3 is CASSQELAGAGDTQYF. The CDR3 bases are TGCGCCAGCAGCCAAGAACTAGCGGGAGCAGGGGATACGCAGTATTTT.

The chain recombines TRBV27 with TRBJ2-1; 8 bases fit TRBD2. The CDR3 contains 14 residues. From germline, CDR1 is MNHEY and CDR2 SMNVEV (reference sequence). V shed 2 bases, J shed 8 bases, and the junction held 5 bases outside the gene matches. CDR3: CASSLGSGRDEQFF. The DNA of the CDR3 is TGTGCCAGCAGTTTAGGTTCCGGGAGGGATGAGCAGTTCTTC.

This chain's CDR3 is CASSEDYYNEQFF. CDR3 bases: TGTGCCAGTAGTGAGGACTACTACAATGAGCAGTTCTTC. The rearrangement uses TRBV19 and TRBJ2-1; weak D call: TRBD2 (6 bases). V was clipped by 5 bases and J by 3 bases, with 8 bases between them. The CDR3 is 13 residues long. Germline-derived CDR1 and CDR2 are LNHDA and SQIVND (reference sequence).

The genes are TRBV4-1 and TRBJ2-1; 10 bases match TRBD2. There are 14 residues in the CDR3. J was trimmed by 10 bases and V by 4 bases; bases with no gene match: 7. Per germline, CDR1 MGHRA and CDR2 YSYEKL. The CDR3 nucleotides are TGCGCCAGCAGCCTAAGCGGGGGGGCTAGGGAGCAGTTCTTC. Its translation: CASSLSGGAREQFF.

CDR3 in DNA: TGCGCCAGCAGTGGACCGAGCCAAGAGACCCAGTACTTC. Translation gives CASSGPSQETQYF. The V call is TRBV10-1, the J call TRBJ2-5; D remains ambiguous. CDR3 length equals 13 residues. The V gene's germline CDR1 is WNHNN and CDR2 SYGVQD (reference sequence). Trimming stripped 4 bases from V and 1 base from J, with 7 bases between.

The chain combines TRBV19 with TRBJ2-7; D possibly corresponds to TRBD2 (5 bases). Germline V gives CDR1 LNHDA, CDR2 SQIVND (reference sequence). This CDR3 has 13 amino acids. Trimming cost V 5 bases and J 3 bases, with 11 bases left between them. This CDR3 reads CASSPPGDYEQYF. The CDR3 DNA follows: TGTGCCAGTAGTCCCCCCGGGGACTACGAGCAGTACTTC. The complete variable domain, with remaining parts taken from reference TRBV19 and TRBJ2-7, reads DGGITQSPKYLFRKEGQNVTLSCEQNLNHDAMYWYRQDPGQGLRLIYYSQIVNDFQKGDIAEGYSVSREKKESFPLTVTSAQKNPTAFYLCASSPPGDYEQYFGPGTRLTVT.